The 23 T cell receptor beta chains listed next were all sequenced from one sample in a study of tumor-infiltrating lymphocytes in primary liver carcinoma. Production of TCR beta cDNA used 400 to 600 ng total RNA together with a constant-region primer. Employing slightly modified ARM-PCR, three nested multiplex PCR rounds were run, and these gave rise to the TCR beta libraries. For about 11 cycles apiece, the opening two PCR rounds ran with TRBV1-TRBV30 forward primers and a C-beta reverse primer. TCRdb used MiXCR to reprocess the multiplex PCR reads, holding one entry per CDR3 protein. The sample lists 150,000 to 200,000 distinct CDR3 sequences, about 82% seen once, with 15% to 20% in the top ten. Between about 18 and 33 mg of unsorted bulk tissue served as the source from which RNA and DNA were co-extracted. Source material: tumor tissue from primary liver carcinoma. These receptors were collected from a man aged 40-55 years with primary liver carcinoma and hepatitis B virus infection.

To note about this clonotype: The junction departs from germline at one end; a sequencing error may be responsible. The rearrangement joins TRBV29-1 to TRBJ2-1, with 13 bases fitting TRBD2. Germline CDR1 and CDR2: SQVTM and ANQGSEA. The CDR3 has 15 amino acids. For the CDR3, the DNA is TGCAGCGTAGGACTAGCGGGAGAGTTCTACAATGAGCAGTTATTC. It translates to CSVGLAGEFYNEQLF.

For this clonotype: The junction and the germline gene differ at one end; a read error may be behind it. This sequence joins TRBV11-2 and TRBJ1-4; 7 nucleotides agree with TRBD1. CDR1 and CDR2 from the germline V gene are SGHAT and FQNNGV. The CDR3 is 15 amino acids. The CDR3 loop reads CASSLDPTGLEKLFF. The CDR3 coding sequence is TGTGCCAGCAGTTTAGACCCGACAGGGCTTGAAAAACTGTTTTTC.

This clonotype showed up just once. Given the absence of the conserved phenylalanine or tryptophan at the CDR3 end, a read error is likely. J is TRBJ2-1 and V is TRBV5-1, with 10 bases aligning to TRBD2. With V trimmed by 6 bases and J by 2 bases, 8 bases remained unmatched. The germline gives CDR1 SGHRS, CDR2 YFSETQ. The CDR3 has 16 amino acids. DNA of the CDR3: TGCGCCAGCAACTCTAGCGGGGGCCAAACCTACAATGAGCAGTTCCTC. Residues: CASNSSGGQTYNEQFL.

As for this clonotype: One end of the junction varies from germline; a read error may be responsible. CDR3 sequence: CSVEGRGLAEIFNGQLF. The CDR3 coding sequence is TGCAGCGTTGAAGGGAGGGGCCTAGCGGAGATCTTCAATGGGCAGTTATTC. The chain has TRBV29-1 and TRBJ2-1; 7 nucleotides match TRBD2. The CDR3 contains 17 residues. Per the germline V gene, CDR1 is SQVTM and CDR2 is ANQGSEA.

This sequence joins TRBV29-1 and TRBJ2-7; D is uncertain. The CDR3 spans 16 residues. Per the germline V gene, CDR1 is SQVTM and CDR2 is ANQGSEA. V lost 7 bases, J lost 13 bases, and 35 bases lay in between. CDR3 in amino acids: CSAMTSETGTPYEHYF. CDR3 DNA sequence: TGCAGCGCCATGACATCTGAGACCGGCACTCCCTACGAACATTACTTC.

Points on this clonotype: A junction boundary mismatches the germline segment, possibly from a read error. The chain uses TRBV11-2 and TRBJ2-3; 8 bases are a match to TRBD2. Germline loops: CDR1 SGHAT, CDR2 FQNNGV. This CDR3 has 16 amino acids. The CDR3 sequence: CTSSSPGPAGVDTQYF. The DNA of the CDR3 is TGTACCAGCAGCTCCCCAGGACCAGCGGGAGTGGATACGCAGTATTTT.

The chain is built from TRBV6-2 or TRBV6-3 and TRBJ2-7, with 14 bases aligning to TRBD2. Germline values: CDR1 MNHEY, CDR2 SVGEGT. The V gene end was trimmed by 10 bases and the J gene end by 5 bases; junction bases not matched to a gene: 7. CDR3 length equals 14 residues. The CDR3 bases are TGTGCCAACAGACTAGCGGGAGGGACCCACGAGCAGTACTTC. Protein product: CANRLAGGTHEQYF.

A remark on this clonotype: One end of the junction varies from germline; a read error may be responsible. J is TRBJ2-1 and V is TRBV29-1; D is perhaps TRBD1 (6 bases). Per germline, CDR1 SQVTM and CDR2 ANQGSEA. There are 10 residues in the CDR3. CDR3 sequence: CNVWDNEQFF. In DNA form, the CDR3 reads TGCAACGTTTGGGACAATGAACAGTTCTTT.

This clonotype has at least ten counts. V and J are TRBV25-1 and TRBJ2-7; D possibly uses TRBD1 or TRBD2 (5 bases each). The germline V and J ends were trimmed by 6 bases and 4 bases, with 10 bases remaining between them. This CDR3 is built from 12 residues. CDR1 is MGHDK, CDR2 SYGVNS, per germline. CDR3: CASSSGRYEQYF. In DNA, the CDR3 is TGTGCCAGCAGCTCGGGGCGATACGAGCAGTACTTC.

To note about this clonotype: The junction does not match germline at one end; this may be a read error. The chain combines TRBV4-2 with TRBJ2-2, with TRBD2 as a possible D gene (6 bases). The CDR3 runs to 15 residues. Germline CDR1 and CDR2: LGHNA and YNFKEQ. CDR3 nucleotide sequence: TGTGCAAGCAGCCAAGATGGGGGAGTCACCGGGGACTTGTTTTTT. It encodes CASSQDGGVTGDLFF.

The CDR3 bases are TGTGCCAGCCCCGGGGGGTCTAGCACAGATACGCAGTATTTT. This encodes CASPGGSSTDTQYF. The J gene is TRBJ2-3, the V gene TRBV6-6; TRBD2 aligns across 7 bases. Germline CDR1 and CDR2: MNHNY and SVGAGI (reference sequence). The length of the CDR3 is 14 residues. V was clipped by 8 bases and J by 0 bases; unmatched bases: 5.

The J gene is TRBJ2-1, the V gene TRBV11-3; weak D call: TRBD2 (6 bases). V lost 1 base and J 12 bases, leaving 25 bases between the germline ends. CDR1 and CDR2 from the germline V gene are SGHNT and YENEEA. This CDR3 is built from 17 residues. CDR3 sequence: CASSLGVPGLAHNMQFF. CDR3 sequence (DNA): TGTGCCAGCAGCTTAGGCGTACCGGGACTCGCCCACAATATGCAGTTCTTC.

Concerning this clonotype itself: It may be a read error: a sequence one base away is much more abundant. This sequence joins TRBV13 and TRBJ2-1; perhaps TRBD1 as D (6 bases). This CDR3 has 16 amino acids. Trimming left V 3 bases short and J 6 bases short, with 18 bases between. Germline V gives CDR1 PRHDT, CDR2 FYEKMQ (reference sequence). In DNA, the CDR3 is TGTGCCAGCAGCTTTTTCAGGGGTACCCATTTCAATGAGCAGTTCTTC. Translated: CASSFFRGTHFNEQFF. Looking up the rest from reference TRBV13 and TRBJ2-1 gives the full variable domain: AAGVIQSPRHLIKEKRETATLKCYPIPRHDTVYWYQQGPGQDPQFLISFYEKMQSDKGSIPDRFSAQQFSDYHSELNMSSLELGDSALYFCASSFFRGTHFNEQFFGPGTRLTVL.

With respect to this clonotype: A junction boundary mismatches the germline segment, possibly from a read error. CDR3 in DNA: TGCGCCAGCGGGGGGAGGTCCTACAAGCAGTACTTC. The encoded protein is CASGGRSYKQYF. The V and J genes are TRBV10-2 and TRBJ2-7; D is perhaps TRBD2 (6 bases). The CDR3 totals 12 residues. Per the germline V gene, CDR1 is WSHSY and CDR2 is SAAADI.

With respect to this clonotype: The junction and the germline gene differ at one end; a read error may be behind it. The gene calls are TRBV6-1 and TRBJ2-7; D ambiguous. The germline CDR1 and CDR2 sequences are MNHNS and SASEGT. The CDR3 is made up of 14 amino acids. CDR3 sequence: CASTSRSLSYEQYF. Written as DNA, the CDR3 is TGTGCCAGTACAAGCAGGAGCTTGTCCTACGAGCAATACTTC.

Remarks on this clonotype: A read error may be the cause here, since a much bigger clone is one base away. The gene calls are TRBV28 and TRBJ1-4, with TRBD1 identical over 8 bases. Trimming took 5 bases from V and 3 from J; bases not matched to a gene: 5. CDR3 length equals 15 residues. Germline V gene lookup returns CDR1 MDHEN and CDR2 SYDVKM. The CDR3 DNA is TGTGCCAGCAGTCCCGGACAGGGCGCTAATGAAAAACTGTTTTTT. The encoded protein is CASSPGQGANEKLFF. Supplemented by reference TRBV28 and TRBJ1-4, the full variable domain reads DVKVTQSSRYLVKRTGEKVFLECVQDMDHENMFWYRQDPGLGLRLIYFSYDVKMKEKGDIPEGYSVSREKKERFSLILESASTNQTSMYLCASSPGQGANEKLFFGSGTQLSVL.

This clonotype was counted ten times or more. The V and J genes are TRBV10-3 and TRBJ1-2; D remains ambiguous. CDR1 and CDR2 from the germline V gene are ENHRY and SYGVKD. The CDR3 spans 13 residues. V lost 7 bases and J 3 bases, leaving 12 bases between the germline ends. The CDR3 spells CAITEDADYGYTF. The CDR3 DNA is TGTGCCATCACGGAGGACGCGGACTATGGCTACACCTTC.

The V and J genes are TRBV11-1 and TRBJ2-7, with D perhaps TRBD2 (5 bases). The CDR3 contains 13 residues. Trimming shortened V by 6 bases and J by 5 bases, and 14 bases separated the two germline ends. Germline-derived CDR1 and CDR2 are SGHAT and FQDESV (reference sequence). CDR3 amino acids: CASRRERSNEQYF. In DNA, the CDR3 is TGTGCCAGCAGGAGGGAGCGATCCAACGAGCAGTACTTC.

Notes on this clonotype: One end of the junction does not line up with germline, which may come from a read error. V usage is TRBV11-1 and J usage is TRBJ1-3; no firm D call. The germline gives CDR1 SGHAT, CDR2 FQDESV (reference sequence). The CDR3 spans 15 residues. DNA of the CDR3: TGTGCCAGCAGCTCGACCCATGATCGTGGAAACAGCATATATTTT. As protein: CASSSTHDRGNSIYF.

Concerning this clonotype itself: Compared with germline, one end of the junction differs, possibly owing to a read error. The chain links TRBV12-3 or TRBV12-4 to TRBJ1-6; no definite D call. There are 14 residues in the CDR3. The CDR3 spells CASSSTVHNSPIHF. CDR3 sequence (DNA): TGTGCCAGCAGCTCAACAGTACATAATTCACCCATCCATTTT.

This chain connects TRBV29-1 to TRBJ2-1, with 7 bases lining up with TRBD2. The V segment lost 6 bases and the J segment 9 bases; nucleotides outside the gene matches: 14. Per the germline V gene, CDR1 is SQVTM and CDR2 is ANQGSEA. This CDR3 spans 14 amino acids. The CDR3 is CSVRAGWPRREQFF. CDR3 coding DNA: TGCAGCGTCAGAGCGGGATGGCCGCGGCGTGAGCAGTTCTTC.

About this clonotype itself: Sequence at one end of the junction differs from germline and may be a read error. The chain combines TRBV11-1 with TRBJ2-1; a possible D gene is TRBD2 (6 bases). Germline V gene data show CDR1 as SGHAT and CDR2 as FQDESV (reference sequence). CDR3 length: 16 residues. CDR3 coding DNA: TGTGTCAGCAGCCCCATAGCGGAAGCATATTACAATGAGCAGTTCTTC. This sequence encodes CVSSPIAEAYYNEQFF.

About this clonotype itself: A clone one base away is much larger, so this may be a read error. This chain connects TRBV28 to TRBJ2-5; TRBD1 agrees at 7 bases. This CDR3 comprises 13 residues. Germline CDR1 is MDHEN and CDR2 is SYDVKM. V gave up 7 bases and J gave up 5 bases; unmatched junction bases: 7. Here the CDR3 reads CASTEQGRETQYF. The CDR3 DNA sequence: TGTGCCAGCACGGAACAGGGGCGGGAGACCCAGTACTTC.